A selection of T cell receptor beta chains follows, all from one sample in a study of cytomegalovirus exposure and HLA in healthy donors. The table came from immunoSEQ multiplex PCR; TCRdb's copy has only in-frame clones and leaves some out. The sample gives 90,000 to 120,000 clones, about 85% of which show up once; around 2.4% is in the top ten. Sequenced sample: PBMCs. All receptors come from a man aged 30 to 39 in good health and CMV-seronegative. CDR3s include the opening cysteine and the closing phenylalanine or tryptophan. Each record gives: V gene, clone size, D gene, J gene, CDR3 DNA, CDR3 protein. D genes are given only for firm matches. Expanded clones get a size class; other rows say once, few or many, or leave the size out.

TRBV29-1	.	.	TRBJ1-2	TGCAGCGTTGAAAATGCCGCTCGGGGGGGCTACACCTTC	CSVENAARGGYTF
TRBV5-1	.	TRBD2	TRBJ2-1	TGCGCCAGCAGCCCCTCTAGCGGGGCCTACAATGAGCAGTTCTTC	CASSPSSGAYNEQFF
TRBV11-2	.	.	TRBJ2-7	TGTGCCAGCAGCCGAGGGAGCTCCTACGAGCAGTACTTC	CASSRGSSYEQYF
TRBV9	.	.	TRBJ2-7	TGTGCCAGCAGCGTTATGTCTGAGCCGCGGGAGCAGTACTTC	CASSVMSEPREQYF
TRBV14	.	TRBD2	TRBJ2-5	TGTGCCAGCAGCCCCGCCGAAAAGGGACTAGCGGGACTAGAGACCCAGTACTTC	CASSPAEKGLAGLETQYF
TRBV9	.	TRBD2	TRBJ2-7	TGTGCCAGCAGCGACGGGCGAGGGACTAGCGGGCCCCCCTACGAGCAGTACTTC	CASSDGRGTSGPPYEQYF
TRBV7-8	.	.	TRBJ1-1	TGTGCCAGCAGCTCCCGAGGGAACACTGAAGCTTTCTTT	CASSSRGNTEAFF
TRBV30	.	TRBD1	TRBJ1-6	TGTGCCTGGAGTAAACGACAGGGACGCAATTCACCCCTCCACTTT	CAWSKRQGRNSPLHF
TRBV30	.	.	TRBJ1-2	TGTGCCTGGAGTGAGGCAAAGGTTGGGGGACACCGTAACTATGGCTACACCTTC	CAWSEAKVGGHRNYGYTF
TRBV28	.	.	TRBJ2-5	TGTGCCAGCAGTTTCCGGCAGGGGAGGGAGGAGACCCAGTACTTC	CASSFRQGREETQYF
TRBV5-5	.	TRBD2	TRBJ2-1	TGTGCCAGCAGCCGACTAGCGGGTTTGGCAGGCAATGAGCAGTTCTTC	CASSRLAGLAGNEQFF
TRBV10-3	.	.	TRBJ2-7	TGTGCCATCAGTTCGGACAGCTCCTACGAGCAGTACTTC	CAISSDSSYEQYF
TRBV29-1	.	TRBD1	TRBJ2-3	TGCAGCGTTCGGGACAGGGGTTTTGGGTTCCCTAGCACAGATACGCAGTATTTT	CSVRDRGFGFPSTDTQYF
TRBV18	.	TRBD2	TRBJ2-5	TGTGCCAGCTCACCAGTCGGGGGGGAGACCCAGTACTTC	CASSPVGGETQYF
TRBV19	.	TRBD1	TRBJ1-2	TGTGCCAGTAGTTCTCACCGGGACAGGCTCAACTATGGCTACACCTTC	CASSSHRDRLNYGYTF
TRBV11-2	.	.	TRBJ1-2	TGTGCCAGCAGCCGCCCGGGGTTCGGCTATGGCTACACCTTC	CASSRPGFGYGYTF
TRBV30	once	TRBD1	TRBJ1-1	TGTGCCTGGAGTACCGGAAGGACAGGGGGCACTGAAGCTTTCTTT	CAWSTGRTGGTEAFF
TRBV28	.	.	TRBJ2-7	TGTGCCAGCAGGGGGGCCGGACGGACAGAGTACGAGCAGTACTTC	CASRGAGRTEYEQYF
TRBV6-5	.	.	TRBJ1-2	TGTGCCAGCAGTGAAGGAGACTATGGCTACACCTTC	CASSEGDYGYTF
TRBV6-5	few	.	TRBJ2-2	TGTGCCAGCACCCTGGCAGGGGCTCCCGGGGAGCTGTTTTTT	CASTLAGAPGELFF
TRBV14	.	TRBD1	TRBJ1-1	TGTGCCAGCAGCACCGACAGGGGGCCCAAAGAAGCTTTCTTT	CASSTDRGPKEAFF
TRBV6-5	.	.	TRBJ1-2	TGTGCCAGCAGTTACCAAATCAGGGGTTGGGGCTACACCTTC	CASSYQIRGWGYTF
TRBV10-3	.	TRBD2	TRBJ2-3	TGTGCCATCAGTGAGTTGAGCGGGAGGGCCGCAGATACGCAGTATTTT	CAISELSGRAADTQYF
TRBV30	.	.	TRBJ2-7	TGTGCCTGGAAGCGCCGGGAAGACGAGCAGTACTTC	CAWKRREDEQYF
TRBV30	.	.	TRBJ1-1	TGTGCCTGGAGTCGGAGGGGACTTAACACTGAAGCTTTCTTT	CAWSRRGLNTEAFF
TRBV9	.	.	TRBJ2-3	TGTGCCAGCAGCGTAGTCCAGGGGACAGATACGCAGTATTTT	CASSVVQGTDTQYF
TRBV29-1	.	.	TRBJ1-1	TGCAGCGCCCCCCCCCAGGGCCCTGAGACTGAAGCTTTCTTT	CSAPPQGPETEAFF
TRBV6-1	.	TRBD2	TRBJ2-7	TGTGCCAGCAGTGATCCTCGGGAGGTAAGGCCCTACGAGCAGTACTTC	CASSDPREVRPYEQYF
TRBV7-2	.	.	TRBJ1-6	TGTGCCAGCAGCTTAGATCCTTCCTCCTATAATTCACCCCTCCACTTT	CASSLDPSSYNSPLHF
TRBV25-1	.	.	TRBJ1-2	TGTGCCAGCAAGGGGGACGGCTATGGCTACACCTTC	CASKGDGYGYTF
TRBV19	.	TRBD1	TRBJ1-5	TGTGCCAGTAGTTGGACAGGGAAGGGTCAGCCCCAGCATTTT	CASSWTGKGQPQHF
TRBV30	.	.	TRBJ1-6	TGTGCCTGGAGTGGCTTGACGCATCTAGGGAGCTCCTATAATTCACCCCTCCACTTT	CAWSGLTHLGSSYNSPLHF
TRBV5-8	few	TRBD1	TRBJ1-1	TGTGCCAGCAGCGGATACCAGGGGGCGGAAAAAGCAGCTTTCTTT	CASSGYQGAEKAAFF
TRBV19	.	.	TRBJ2-1	TGTGCCAGTAGTATAGGTGGACTCTCCTACAATGAGCAGTTCTTC	CASSIGGLSYNEQFF
TRBV6-5	once	.	TRBJ2-4	TGTGCCAGCAGTTACTCGTTTCAACAGACCAAAAACATTCAGTACTTC	CASSYSFQQTKNIQYF
TRBV5-6	.	.	TRBJ1-1	TGTGCCAGCAGCTTTGGCTCGAACACTGAAGCTTTCTTT	CASSFGSNTEAFF
TRBV2	.	TRBD1	TRBJ2-1	TGTGCCAGCCGGGACAGGGAAGGAAATGAGCAGTTCTTC	CASRDREGNEQFF
TRBV11-2	.	TRBD2	TRBJ2-1	TGTGCCAGCAGCTTAGGTGAGCGGGGTATGGGGACGCCGTCCAATGAGCAGTTCTTC	CASSLGERGMGTPSNEQFF
TRBV15	.	TRBD1	TRBJ1-5	TGTGCCACCAGCAGATCAGCAGGGGGAAATCAGCCCCAGCATTTT	CATSRSAGGNQPQHF
TRBV25-1	.	.	TRBJ1-4	TGTGCCAGCAGTCCCCCGGGGGGCGGGGAAAAACTGTTTTTT	CASSPPGGGEKLFF
TRBV27	.	.	TRBJ2-5	TGTGCCAGCAGTAAACAGGGTGAGGAGACCCAGTACTTC	CASSKQGEETQYF
TRBV6-5	.	TRBD1	TRBJ2-7	TGTGCCAGCACCGGACAGGGGCGCGTCATCGAGCAGTACTTC	CASTGQGRVIEQYF
TRBV6-4	.	TRBD2	TRBJ2-1	TGTGCCAGCAGTGACCGGACTAGCGGCGGGGGAGAGCAGTTCTTC	CASSDRTSGGGEQFF
TRBV5-6	few	TRBD1	TRBJ1-1	TGTGCCAGCAGCCTGTTGGGACAGTCAAATGAAGCTTTCTTT	CASSLLGQSNEAFF
TRBV5-1	.	.	TRBJ2-7	TGCGCCAGCAGCTTGGACCCAACAGTTGGCGAGCAGTACTTC	CASSLDPTVGEQYF
TRBV28	once	TRBD1	TRBJ1-2	TGTGCCAGCAGTTTGACCGGGACAGCTATGAGGACCTTC	CASSLTGTAMRTF
TRBV28	.	.	TRBJ2-3	TGTGCCAGCAGTTTAGAAGGACTCACAGATACGCAGTATTTT	CASSLEGLTDTQYF
TRBV7-9	.	TRBD2	TRBJ2-7	TGTGCCAGCAGCTTAGGGGTAGCGGGCCTGTACGAGCAGTACTTC	CASSLGVAGLYEQYF
TRBV6-5	.	TRBD1	TRBJ1-2	TGTGCCAGCAGTCAAAGACAGGGTGGTACCACCTTC	CASSQRQGGTTF
TRBV5-8	once	.	TRBJ1-1	TGTGCCAGCAGCTTCGGCGGGCTGGAAGCTTTCTTT	CASSFGGLEAFF
TRBV6-5	once	.	TRBJ1-1	TGTGCCAGCAGTTACACCCGAGAATATTCGGCTTTCTTT	CASSYTREYSAFF
TRBV6-1	.	.	TRBJ1-1	TGTGCCAGCAGTGACCCGGGACAAACTACTGAAGCTTTCTTT	CASSDPGQTTEAFF
TRBV5-1	.	TRBD2	TRBJ2-3	TGCGCCAGCAGCCGCGGGAGCGGGACCGCAGATACGCAGTATTTT	CASSRGSGTADTQYF